The T cell receptor (beta chain) described here comes from a study of CD8+ T cells in alopecia areata. It was cDNA, reverse transcribed from extracted RNA, that served as the sequencing template. The assay was immunoSEQ multiplex PCR, and TCRdb's table has in-frame clones only and misses some. This sample yields about 60,000 clones, of which 46% are seen a single time; around 20% belongs to the top ten. The sample's treatment: oral pan-JAK inhibitor, 5-10 mg twice daily. V was trimmed by 0 bases and J by 11 bases, leaving 14 bases between them. There are 13 residues in the CDR3. Per the germline V gene, CDR1 is SGDLS and CDR2 is YYNGEE.

The source was CD8+ T cells sorted from blood, collected around week 37, from a patient treated with tofacitinib. V and J are TRBV9 and TRBJ1-1; no clear D gene. The sequence came from a human donor with alopecia areata. The CDR3 nucleotides read TGTGCCAGCAGCGTAGTTAGTGGGGTCGAGGCTTTCTTT. This gives the protein CASSVVSGVEAFF.